This is a list of T cell receptor beta chains from one sample in a study of T-cell reconstitution after alpha-beta-depleted transplantation in children. TCRdb re-called the PCR reads through MiXCR, storing one row per CDR3 protein. The sample contains about 640,000 distinct CDR3 sequences, 15% to 20% of which appear only once. Here the sequenced sample was PBMCs from the stem cell graft donor, taken from the stem cell graft. The receptors derive from a human donor who donated a stem cell graft to a child with acute myeloid leukemia. Both conserved end residues are part of each CDR3. A D gene is named only where the DNA matches it firmly. Clone sizes are given selectively: once, few, many, or a class where the clone is expanded.

D gene: NA; V gene: TRBV4-3; J gene: TRBJ1-2; clone size: NA; CDR3 protein: CASSQGARGEGYGYTF; CDR3 DNA: TGCGCCAGCAGCCAAGGGGCGAGAGGGGAAGGGTATGGCTACACCTTC
D gene: TRBD1; V gene: TRBV7-9; J gene: TRBJ1-1; clone size: few; CDR3 protein: CASSPQTGYLGTEAFF; CDR3 DNA: TGTGCCAGCAGCCCCCAGACAGGGTATTTGGGTACTGAAGCTTTCTTT
D gene: NA; V gene: TRBV20-1; J gene: TRBJ2-5; clone size: NA; CDR3 protein: CSARYPAPQETQYF; CDR3 DNA: TGCAGTGCTAGATACCCGGCGCCACAAGAGACCCAGTACTTC
D gene: TRBD2; V gene: TRBV24-1; J gene: TRBJ2-5; clone size: many; CDR3 protein: CATAGGQETQYF; CDR3 DNA: TGTGCCACCGCGGGGGGGCAAGAGACCCAGTACTTC
D gene: NA; V gene: TRBV29-1; J gene: TRBJ2-2; clone size: NA; CDR3 protein: CSTRLGGGTGELFF; CDR3 DNA: TGCAGCACCCGCCTAGGAGGTGGGACCGGGGAGCTGTTTTTT
D gene: NA; V gene: TRBV7-8; J gene: TRBJ1-5; clone size: NA; CDR3 protein: CASSLQDYQPQHF; CDR3 DNA: TGTGCCAGCAGCTTACAAGATTATCAGCCCCAGCATTTT
D gene: TRBD1; V gene: TRBV6-5; J gene: TRBJ2-3; clone size: many; CDR3 protein: CATRTGGSDTQYF; CDR3 DNA: TGTGCCACCAGGACAGGGGGCTCAGATACGCAGTATTTT
D gene: TRBD1; V gene: TRBV12-3/TRBV12-4; J gene: TRBJ2-2; clone size: NA; CDR3 protein: CASAIQHRGLDGELFF; CDR3 DNA: TGTGCCAGCGCAATTCAGCACAGGGGGCTTGACGGGGAGCTGTTTTTT
D gene: NA; V gene: TRBV5-1; J gene: TRBJ2-5; clone size: NA; CDR3 protein: CASNLYSQETQYF; CDR3 DNA: TGCGCCAGCAACTTGTACAGCCAAGAGACCCAGTACTTC
D gene: TRBD1; V gene: TRBV6-1; J gene: TRBJ1-5; clone size: NA; CDR3 protein: CASSRDRRNNQPQHF; CDR3 DNA: TGTGCCAGTTCCCGGGACAGGCGAAACAATCAGCCCCAGCATTTT